The next 21 T cell receptor beta chains were all read from a single sample in a study of post-analysis software for immune sequencing data. Their recognized antigens are unknown. cDNA libraries of TCR beta carried unique molecular identifiers. TCRdb reanalysed the PCR reads using MiXCR and keeps one entry per CDR3 protein. Here the sample spans roughly 410,000 distinct CDR3 sequences, approximately 33% being singletons. Regarding the study as a whole: Relative to controls, patients had five TRBV segments at higher frequency, with TRBV5-6, TRBV5-1 and TRBV20-1 among these.

Sequencing used blood. These receptors came from a girl aged 5-17 years with multiple sclerosis.

The rearrangement links TRBV7-2 to TRBJ2-3, with 9 positions matching TRBD2. The CDR3 has 17 residues. Germline loops: CDR1 SGHTA, CDR2 FQGNSA. With V trimmed by 1 base and J by 5 bases, 10 bases remained unmatched. The CDR3 is CASSLERSGGTIDTQYF. Here the CDR3 DNA reads TGTGCCAGCAGCTTAGAACGGAGCGGGGGGACAATAGATACGCAGTATTTT.

The rearrangement uses TRBV7-9 and TRBJ2-1; D may be TRBD1 (6 bases). Trimming took 5 bases from V and 0 from J, leaving 11 bases between them. Per germline, CDR1 SEHNR and CDR2 FQNEAQ (reference sequence). This CDR3 is 15 amino acids long. The CDR3 loop reads CASSVRGSSYNEQFF. The CDR3 nucleotides read TGTGCCAGCAGCGTCAGGGGTTCCTCCTACAATGAGCAGTTCTTC.

The chain is built from TRBV30 and TRBJ2-7, with TRBD1 identical over 10 bases. The germline gives CDR1 GTSNPN, CDR2 SVGIG (reference sequence). The CDR3 has 14 residues. V lost 0 bases to trimming and J lost 6 bases; unmatched junction nucleotides: 5. The CDR3 spells CAWSVGTGVAEQYF. In DNA form, the CDR3 reads TGTGCCTGGAGTGTCGGGACAGGGGTAGCCGAGCAGTACTTC. Using reference TRBV30 and TRBJ2-7 for the parts outside the CDR3, the full variable domain is SQTIHQWPATLVQPVGSPLSLECTVEGTSNPNLYWYRQAAGRGLQLLFYSVGIGQISSEVPQNLSASRPQDRQFILSSKKLLLSDSGFYLCAWSVGTGVAEQYFGPGTRLTVT.

V gene TRBV21-1 combines with J gene TRBJ2-1; no DNA check was done on the table's D call, TRBD2. TRBV21-1 is listed as a pseudogene. The CDR3 consists of 16 residues. CDR3 sequence (DNA): TGTGCCAGCAGCAAAGTACTAGCGGGACCGTACAATGAGCAGTTCTTC. This gives the protein CASSKVLAGPYNEQFF.

This clonotype was observed a handful of times. V usage is TRBV4-1 and J usage is TRBJ2-4, with TRBD2 as a possible D gene (6 bases). The V and J ends lost 0 bases and 0 bases respectively, with 9 bases between them. CDR3 length: 16 residues. Germline CDR1 and CDR2: MGHRA and YSYEKL. CDR3 sequence: CASSQDFSGAKNIQYF. CDR3 bases: TGCGCCAGCAGCCAAGATTTTAGCGGAGCCAAAAACATTCAGTACTTC.

There are a few counts of this clonotype. The chain is built from TRBV20-1 and TRBJ2-5, with D tentatively TRBD1 (6 bases). CDR3 size: 12 residues. Germline CDR1 is DFQATT and CDR2 is SNEGSKA (reference sequence). With 5 bases removed from V and 5 bases from J, the gap between germline ends came to 12 bases. The DNA of the CDR3 is TGCAGTGCTCCCAGGGGTGGGGAGACCCAGTACTTC. The encoded protein is CSAPRGGETQYF.

This chain links TRBV5-1 with TRBJ2-1, with 9 bases that match TRBD1. The germline gives CDR1 SGHRS, CDR2 YFSETQ. The J segment lost 6 bases and the V segment lost 3 bases, leaving 7 bases of the junction unmatched. The CDR3 is made up of 15 amino acids. CDR3 sequence reads: CASSSRGQGFNEQFF. For the CDR3, the DNA is TGCGCCAGCAGCTCGCGCGGACAGGGGTTCAATGAGCAGTTCTTC.

The rearrangement uses TRBV18 and TRBJ2-1; D is undetermined. V was cut by 6 bases and J by 8 bases, with 14 bases left in between. CDR1 KGHSH and CDR2 LQKENI come from the germline V gene. The CDR3 contains 13 residues. CDR3 sequence reads: CASSFTSVHEQFF. The CDR3 nucleotides are TGTGCCAGCTCGTTCACGTCGGTACATGAGCAGTTCTTC.

This chain links TRBV3-1 with TRBJ2-5; the match to TRBD2 covers 12 bases. Trimming at V came to 4 bases and at J to 2 bases, leaving 8 bases not matched to a gene. This CDR3 has 17 residues. Per germline, CDR1 LGHDT and CDR2 YNNKEL (reference sequence). The CDR3 coding sequence is TGTGCCAGCAGCCGACTAGCGGGGGCCGGTCTACAAGAGACCCAGTACTTC. It translates to CASSRLAGAGLQETQYF.

The genes are TRBV7-2 and TRBJ1-2; possibly TRBD1 for D (6 bases). The germline V and J ends were trimmed by 2 bases and 4 bases, with 11 bases remaining between them. Germline lookup yields CDR1 SGHTA and CDR2 FQGNSA. The CDR3 has 14 amino acids. CDR3 DNA sequence: TGTGCCAGCAGCTTAAAAGGGGGTACCTATGGCTACACCTTC. Translating it yields CASSLKGGTYGYTF.

This chain joins TRBV4-3 and TRBJ1-1; D might be TRBD1 (5 bases). Trimming stripped 0 bases from V and 1 base from J, with 9 bases between. Germline V gives CDR1 LGHNA, CDR2 YSLEER. The CDR3 totals 15 residues. The chain's CDR3 is CASSQEVRANTEAFF. Written as DNA, the CDR3 is TGCGCCAGCAGCCAAGAAGTCAGGGCGAACACTGAAGCTTTCTTT.

This clonotype occurred a few times. This may come from a read error, since a much larger clone is one base off. This chain joins TRBV6-1 and TRBJ2-1; no reliable D call. The germline CDR1 and CDR2 sequences are MNHNS and SASEGT. This CDR3 is 13 amino acids long. Trimming pared 0 bases from V and 8 bases from J, leaving 8 bases between. The CDR3 region is CASSEAPRDEQFF. The DNA of the CDR3 is TGTGCCAGCAGTGAAGCTCCCCGCGATGAGCAGTTCTTC.

This clonotype was detected a few times. This chain joins TRBV7-2 and TRBJ2-5, with 9 bases aligning to TRBD2. The CDR3 consists of 18 residues. After removal of 1 base from V and 7 bases from J, the junction contained 16 bases not matched to a gene. Germline assignment: CDR1 SGHTA and CDR2 FQGNSA. The CDR3 bases are TGTGCCAGCAGCTTAGTTCTCTCTAGCGGGGTTTACCGGGGGACCCAGTACTTC. This encodes CASSLVLSSGVYRGTQYF.

The chain joins TRBV10-3 to TRBJ1-1; 9 nucleotides agree with TRBD1. Germline CDR1 and CDR2: ENHRY and SYGVKD. Trimming removed 10 bases from V and 4 bases from J; junction bases left unmatched: 7. The CDR3 is 13 amino acids. The CDR3 DNA is TGTGCCAGTTATTCGGACAGGGGCACTGAAGCTTTCTTT. It codes for CASYSDRGTEAFF.

This sequence joins TRBV5-1 and TRBJ2-2, with 8 bases fitting TRBD1. This CDR3 is 19 amino acids long. Germline V gives CDR1 SGHRS, CDR2 YFSETQ. The trim removed 4 bases at V and 5 bases at J, leaving 19 bases unmatched. The CDR3 loop is CASSPDRTGIGGVTGELFF. DNA for the CDR3: TGCGCCAGCAGCCCGGACCGGACAGGGATCGGAGGTGTGACCGGGGAGCTGTTTTTT.

The count of this clonotype is one. The chain carries TRBV12-3 or TRBV12-4 and TRBJ1-2, with 7 bases lining up with TRBD1. CDR3 length: 14 residues. The V and J ends lost 6 bases and 4 bases, in that order; junction bases with no gene match: 8. The CDR3 is CASSLGPGGYGYTF. The CDR3 region has the DNA TGTGCCAGCAGCCTTGGACCAGGGGGCTATGGCTACACCTTC.

This clonotype has only a few counts. The CDR3 is CASSTWTSGGAFLYEQYF. The CDR3 DNA follows: TGCGCCAGCAGCACGTGGACTAGCGGGGGAGCTTTTCTCTACGAGCAGTACTTC. The J gene is TRBJ2-7, the V gene TRBV5-1; 13 bases are a match to TRBD2. V shed 4 bases and J 3 bases; nucleotides not matched to a gene: 13. The CDR3 covers 18 residues. In germline, CDR1 is SGHRS, CDR2 YFSETQ.

The table lists this clonotype with a few counts. The chain is built from TRBV29-1 and TRBJ2-3; D is uncertain. The V end lost 7 bases, the J end lost 1 base, and 12 bases lay between the germline ends. Germline CDR1 reads SQVTM; CDR2 reads ANQGSEA. This CDR3 contains 13 residues. The CDR3 region has the DNA TGCAGCGCGTCCTCAATGGGCACAGATACGCAGTATTTT. It codes for CSASSMGTDTQYF.

The chain couples TRBV6-2 or TRBV6-3 to TRBJ2-1; D not resolved. Germline V gene sequence: CDR1 MNHEY, CDR2 SVGEGT. Trimming removed 5 bases at V and 9 bases at J, with 11 bases between. The CDR3 is 12 amino acids. The DNA of the CDR3 is TGTGCCAGCAGTGCCATAGGTGGTGAGCAGTTCTTC. Translated: CASSAIGGEQFF.

This clonotype was counted a few times. The chain couples TRBV5-1 to TRBJ2-3; 7 bases match TRBD1. The length of the CDR3 is 19 residues. After removal of 3 bases from V and 2 bases from J, the junction contained 18 bases not matched to a gene. The germline V gene encodes CDR1 SGHRS and CDR2 YFSETQ. CDR3: CASSSWPDREGRATDTQYF. CDR3 nucleotide sequence: TGCGCCAGCAGCTCGTGGCCAGACAGGGAAGGTCGTGCCACAGATACGCAGTATTTT. The entire variable domain, with the rest obtained from reference TRBV5-1 and TRBJ2-3, is as follows: KAGVTQTPRYLIKTRGQQVTLSCSPISGHRSVSWYQQTPGQGLQFLFEYFSETQRNKGNFPGRFSGRQFSNSRSEMNVSTLELGDSALYLCASSSWPDREGRATDTQYFGPGTRLTVL.

The chain recombines TRBV29-1 with TRBJ1-2, with 7 bases aligning to TRBD1. This CDR3 is built from 13 residues. Germline-derived CDR1 and CDR2 are SQVTM and ANQGSEA. V shed 8 bases, J shed 0 bases, and the junction held 6 bases outside the gene matches. The CDR3 DNA sequence: TGCAGCTCATCCGGGACAGCTAACTATGGCTACACCTTC. Translating gives CSSSGTANYGYTF.